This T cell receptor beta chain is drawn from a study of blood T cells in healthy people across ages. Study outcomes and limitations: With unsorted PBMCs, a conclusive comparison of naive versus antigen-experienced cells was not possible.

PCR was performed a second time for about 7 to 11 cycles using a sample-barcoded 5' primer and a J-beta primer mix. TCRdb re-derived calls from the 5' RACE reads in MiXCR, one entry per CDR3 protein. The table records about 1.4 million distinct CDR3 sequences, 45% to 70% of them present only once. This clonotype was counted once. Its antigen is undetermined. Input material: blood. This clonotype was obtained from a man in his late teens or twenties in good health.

The CDR3 sequence is CASSFPGREKLFF. CDR3 sequence (DNA): TGTGCCAGCAGCTTTCCGGGAAGGGAAAAACTGTTTTTT. The V and J genes are TRBV11-2 and TRBJ1-4, with D hard to call. The germline V gene encodes CDR1 SGHAT and CDR2 FQNNGV. The CDR3 has 13 residues. V lost 3 bases to trimming and J lost 8 bases, with 10 bases between them.